This passage covers 25 T cell receptor beta chains from one sample sequenced in a study of blood T cell repertoires in COVID-19. The repertoire was sequenced with immunoSEQ multiplex PCR; TCRdb's copy has only in-frame clones and lacks some. Of 200,000 to 250,000 clones listed, 80% to 85% were seen once; the top ten hold 4.5% to 6%. Input material: peripheral blood. These receptor sequences come from an older woman who had recovered from COVID-19.

This clone was counted a few times. V is TRBV24-1 and J is TRBJ2-1; 11 bases fit TRBD2. Per the germline V gene, CDR1 is KGHDR and CDR2 is SFDVKD. The CDR3 loop spans 16 amino acids. Trimming cost V 4 bases and J 7 bases; bases outside gene matches: 8. CDR3 bases: TGTGCCACCAGTGAGGCTAGCGGGGGGAATTCGAATGAGCAGTTCTTC. It translates to CATSEASGGNSNEQFF.

J is TRBJ1-2 and V is TRBV18, with D tentatively TRBD1 (6 bases). Trimming took off 2 bases at V and 2 bases at J, with 12 bases between the two ends. CDR1 and CDR2 from the germline V gene are KGHSH and LQKENI. CDR3 length equals 15 residues. The CDR3 is CASSPSPGQNYGYTF. The DNA for the CDR3 is TGTGCCAGCTCACCATCCCCCGGACAGAACTATGGCTACACCTTC.

The J gene is TRBJ1-1, the V gene TRBV10-3; D is uncertain. Germline V gene sequence: CDR1 ENHRY, CDR2 SYGVKD. The CDR3 length is 12 residues. Trimming took 11 bases from V and 1 from J, leaving 11 bases between them. The chain's CDR3 is CASQLENTEAFF. CDR3 nucleotide sequence: TGTGCCTCTCAACTCGAGAACACTGAAGCTTTCTTT.

J is TRBJ2-1 and V is TRBV5-4, with D uncertain. Trimming pared 4 bases from V and 8 bases from J, leaving 13 bases between. CDR3 length equals 13 residues. Germline lookup yields CDR1 SGHNT and CDR2 YYREEE (reference sequence). This chain's CDR3 is CASSAGSAHEQFF. The CDR3, as DNA: TGTGCCAGCAGCGCCGGGTCTGCCCATGAGCAGTTCTTC.

The CDR3 spells CASSQPTSGAYEQYF. The CDR3 region has the DNA TGCGCCAGCAGCCAACCGACTAGCGGGGCCTACGAGCAGTACTTC. The chain couples TRBV4-1 to TRBJ2-7; 11 positions match TRBD2. V was pared by 2 bases and J by 2 bases, with 2 bases of the junction left unmatched. CDR1 and CDR2 from the germline V gene are MGHRA and YSYEKL. The CDR3 length is 15 residues.

CDR3 amino acids: CASSYRGYPPLEQYF. The DNA for the CDR3 is TGTGCCAGCAGTTACAGGGGGTATCCCCCTCTCGAGCAGTACTTC. V is TRBV2 and J is TRBJ2-7; 8 nucleotides line up with TRBD1. CDR1 and CDR2 (germline): SNHLY, FYNNEI. Unmatched junction bases numbered 12, after V lost 5 bases and J lost 6 bases. The CDR3 contains 15 residues.

This clone has only one observation. The rearrangement links TRBV5-4 to TRBJ2-3; 8 bases are a match to TRBD2. This CDR3 has 16 residues. Germline V lookup: CDR1 SGHNT, CDR2 YYREEE (reference sequence). The V segment lost 2 bases and the J segment 8 bases; nucleotides outside the gene matches: 13. CDR3 loop: CASSLGTGSRGGTQYF. The CDR3 DNA follows: TGTGCCAGCAGCTTAGGGACGGGATCCCGGGGGGGTACGCAGTATTTT.

This chain connects TRBV18 to TRBJ1-1; 10 bases are shared with TRBD1. Germline-derived CDR1 and CDR2 are KGHSH and LQKENI. The CDR3 runs 15 residues. With 4 bases clipped from V and 4 bases from J, the junction kept 6 bases outside the gene matches. The CDR3 region is CASSLDRGRPTEAFF. The CDR3 DNA reads TGTGCCAGCTCACTCGACAGGGGGCGACCCACTGAAGCTTTCTTT.

This sequence joins TRBV6-1 and TRBJ1-2; 8 bases agree with TRBD1. Germline V gene sequence: CDR1 MNHNS, CDR2 SASEGT. The V and J ends lost 1 base and 4 bases, in that order; junction bases with no gene match: 5. The CDR3 length is 15 residues. CDR3 sequence (DNA): TGTGCCAGCAGTGAAGTGCAGGGGGCGAGCTATGGCTACACCTTC. Its translation is CASSEVQGASYGYTF.

V and J are TRBV4-1 and TRBJ2-3, with 7 bases matching TRBD2. V shed 1 base, J shed 5 bases, and the junction held 9 bases outside the gene matches. Germline CDR1 reads MGHRA; CDR2 reads YSYEKL. The CDR3 consists of 16 residues. The CDR3 protein is CASSQGEGFGEDTQYF. CDR3 in DNA: TGCGCCAGCAGCCAAGGGGAGGGCTTCGGGGAAGATACGCAGTATTTT.

Turning to this clone: One end of the junction is discordant with germline, which a read error may explain. V gene TRBV7-8 combines with J gene TRBJ2-3; 8 bases are a match to TRBD2. Germline V gene lookup returns CDR1 SGHVS and CDR2 FQNEAQ. The CDR3 is 12 amino acids. The CDR3 reads CASTTDLGGRNF. The CDR3 region has the DNA TGTGCCAGCACCACTGACCTCGGCGGGAGGAATTTT.

This CDR3 reads CASSEGGMYTEAFF. CDR3 DNA: TGTGCCAGCAGTGAAGGAGGGATGTACACTGAAGCTTTCTTT. The gene calls are TRBV6-1 and TRBJ1-1; no definite D call. The V gene's germline CDR1 is MNHNS and CDR2 SASEGT. Trimming pared 1 base from V and 3 bases from J, leaving 9 bases between. There are 14 residues in the CDR3.

This clone was detected only once. This CDR3 reads CASSQPGGAYSPLHF. In DNA, the CDR3 is TGTGCCAGCAGCCAACCAGGGGGCGCATATTCACCCCTCCACTTT. The rearrangement joins TRBV14 to TRBJ1-6; 8 bases line up with TRBD1. J was trimmed by 8 bases and V by 2 bases; bases with no gene match: 5. CDR3 length: 15 amino acids. Germline loops: CDR1 SGHDN, CDR2 FVKESK.

In this sample, this clone turned up a few times. This sequence joins TRBV15 and TRBJ2-2; D is possibly TRBD1 (5 bases). The CDR3 has 17 residues. Trimming removed 3 bases at V and 6 bases at J, with 20 bases between. Germline CDR1 and CDR2: LNHNV and YYDKDF (reference sequence). The CDR3 reads CATSSRQGWSRPGELFF. As DNA, the CDR3 is TGTGCCACCAGCAGCAGGCAGGGTTGGAGTCGACCCGGGGAGCTGTTTTTT. The complete variable domain, with remaining parts taken from reference TRBV15 and TRBJ2-2, reads DAMVIQNPRYQVTQFGKPVTLSCSQTLNHNVMYWYQQKSSQAPKLLFHYYDKDFNNEADTPDNFQSRRPNTSFCFLDIRSPGLGDTAMYLCATSSRQGWSRPGELFFGEGSRLTVL.

The chain employs TRBV5-1 and TRBJ2-5; TRBD2 matches at 8 bases. The CDR3 has 15 residues. V shed 7 bases, J shed 0 bases, and the junction held 8 bases outside the gene matches. Germline CDR1 and CDR2: SGHRS and YFSETQ. DNA of the CDR3: TGCGCCAGCCACTACTTAGCGGGGTACCAAGAGACCCAGTACTTC. Amino acid sequence: CASHYLAGYQETQYF.

The chain has TRBV7-2 and TRBJ1-2, with D perhaps matching TRBD1 (6 bases). CDR1 SGHTA and CDR2 FQGNSA come from the germline V gene. The CDR3 totals 15 residues. Trimming shortened V by 1 base and J by 1 base, and 10 bases separated the two germline ends. CDR3 DNA: TGTGCCAGCAGCTTAGTCAGGGGACGTAACTATGGCTACACCTTC. Protein product: CASSLVRGRNYGYTF.

V gene TRBV11-2 combines with J gene TRBJ2-2; D gene uncertain. Germline CDR1 reads SGHAT; CDR2 reads FQNNGV. The CDR3 is made up of 14 amino acids. V lost 5 bases to trimming and J lost 5 bases, with 12 bases between them. The CDR3 DNA reads as TGTGCCAGCAGCCTTTTCCCTCAGACCGGGGAGCTGTTTTTT. It is translated as CASSLFPQTGELFF.

The V call is TRBV11-2, the J call TRBJ1-2, with D uncertain. The CDR3 is 15 residues long. The germline V and J ends were trimmed by 7 bases and 1 base, with 16 bases remaining between them. The V gene's germline CDR1 is SGHAT and CDR2 FQNNGV. The CDR3 DNA reads TGTGCCAGCAATCCGGAGGTAGGAGTTAACTATGGCTACACCTTC. It yields the protein CASNPEVGVNYGYTF. Full variable domain (outside the CDR3, taken from reference TRBV11-2 and TRBJ1-2): EAGVAQSPRYKIIEKRQSVAFWCNPISGHATLYWYQQILGQGPKLLIQFQNNGVVDDSQLPKDRFSAERLKGVDSTLKIQPAKLEDSAVYLCASNPEVGVNYGYTFGSGTRLTVV.

The chain combines TRBV6-5 with TRBJ2-5; D gene uncertain. The germline V gene has CDR1 MNHEY and CDR2 SVGAGI. The V end was cut by 0 bases, the J end by 0 bases, with 8 bases between. The CDR3 totals 15 residues. CDR3 amino acids: CASSYSQVYQETQYF. The CDR3 nucleotides are TGTGCCAGCAGTTACTCCCAGGTCTACCAAGAGACCCAGTACTTC.

This chain links TRBV7-9 with TRBJ2-2; D uncertain. In germline, CDR1 is SEHNR, CDR2 FQNEAQ (reference sequence). V dropped 1 base and J dropped 10 bases, with 10 bases sitting between them. This CDR3 is 13 amino acids long. In DNA form, the CDR3 reads TGTGCCAGCAGCTTAGTCGGGTTCGCGGAGCTGTTTTTT. Translated, it gives CASSLVGFAELFF.

The chain is built from TRBV5-1 and TRBJ2-3; 15 nucleotides align to TRBD2. Germline V gene sequence: CDR1 SGHRS, CDR2 YFSETQ. V shed 3 bases, J shed 5 bases, and the junction held 4 bases outside the gene matches. This CDR3 spans 16 amino acids. CDR3 coding DNA: TGCGCCAGCAGCTCCGGGACTAGCGGGGGGTTAGATACGCAGTATTTT. This sequence encodes CASSSGTSGGLDTQYF.

The chain employs TRBV7-3 and TRBJ2-3; 11 nucleotides align to TRBD2. The ends lost 2 bases at V and 6 bases at J; junction bases unmatched: 4. The germline gives CDR1 SGHTA, CDR2 FQGTGA. The CDR3 has 15 amino acids. This chain's CDR3 is CASSLGTSGGDTQYF. The CDR3 coding sequence is TGTGCCAGCAGCTTAGGGACTAGCGGAGGGGATACGCAGTATTTT.

This clone occurred once. The chain is built from TRBV6-1 and TRBJ2-1, with a weak D call TRBD2 (6 bases). Trimming took 0 bases from V and 5 from J, leaving 11 bases between them. The CDR3 runs to 15 residues. Per the germline V gene, CDR1 is MNHNS and CDR2 is SASEGT. CDR3 nucleotide sequence: TGTGCCAGCAGTGAAGCACAGCGGGCCAACAATGAGCAGTTCTTC. Protein: CASSEAQRANNEQFF.

The chain joins TRBV6-5 to TRBJ1-6; D is uncertain. Germline values: CDR1 MNHEY, CDR2 SVGAGI. The CDR3 totals 14 residues. Trimming removed 6 bases from V and 0 bases from J, with 6 bases in between. For the CDR3, the DNA is TGTGCCAGCAGGAGGAGCTCCTATAATTCACCCCTCCACTTT. It encodes CASRRSSYNSPLHF.

V usage is TRBV3-1 (or the pseudogene TRBV3-2) and J usage is TRBJ1-2; weak D call: TRBD1 (5 bases). The CDR3 runs 12 residues. Germline V CDR1 and CDR2: LGHDT, YNNKEL (reference sequence). V gave up 5 bases and J gave up 8 bases, with 12 bases separating them. CDR3 protein: CASSKGSGGYTF. CDR3 coding DNA: TGTGCCAGCAGCAAAGGGTCAGGGGGCTACACCTTC.